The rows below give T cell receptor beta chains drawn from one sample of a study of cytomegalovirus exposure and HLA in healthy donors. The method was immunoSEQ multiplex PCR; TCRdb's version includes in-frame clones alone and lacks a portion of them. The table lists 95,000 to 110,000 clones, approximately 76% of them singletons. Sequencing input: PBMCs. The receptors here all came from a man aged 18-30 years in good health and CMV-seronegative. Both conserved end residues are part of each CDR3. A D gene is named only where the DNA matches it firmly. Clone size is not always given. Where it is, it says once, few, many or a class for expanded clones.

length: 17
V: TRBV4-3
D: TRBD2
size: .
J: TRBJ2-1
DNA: TGCGCCAGCAGCCGTAGACTTAGCGGGGGGTCGCCCAGCGAGCAGTTCTTC
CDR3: CASSRRLSGGSPSEQFF

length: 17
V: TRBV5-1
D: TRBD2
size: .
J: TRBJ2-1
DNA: TGCGCCAGCAGCGGTAAGCTAGCGGGGGGAAGTGATAATGAGCAGTTCTTC
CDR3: CASSGKLAGGSDNEQFF

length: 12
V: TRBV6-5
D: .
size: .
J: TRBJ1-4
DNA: TGTGCCAGCAGTTACTTAGGTCAGGAACTGTTTTTT
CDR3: CASSYLGQELFF

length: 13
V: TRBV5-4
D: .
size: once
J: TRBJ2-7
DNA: TGTGCCAGCAGCTTCGGACAGCAATACGAGCAGTACTTC
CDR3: CASSFGQQYEQYF

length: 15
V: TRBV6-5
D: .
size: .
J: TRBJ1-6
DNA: TGTGCCAGCAGTTACCGGAGCTCCTATAATTCACCCCTCCACTTT
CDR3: CASSYRSSYNSPLHF

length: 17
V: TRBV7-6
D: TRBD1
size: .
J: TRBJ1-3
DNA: TGTGCCAGCAGCTTCGGGGGTCTACAGGGGGCTGGAAACACCATATATTTT
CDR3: CASSFGGLQGAGNTIYF

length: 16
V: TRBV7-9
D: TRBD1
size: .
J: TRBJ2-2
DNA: TGTGCCAGCAGCTGGTCAACCCCACAGGGGACCGGGGAGCTGTTTTTT
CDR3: CASSWSTPQGTGELFF

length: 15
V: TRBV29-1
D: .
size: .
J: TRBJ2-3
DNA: TGCAGCGTTGACCTAACGGGGTTGGTGGGAGATACGCAGTATTTT
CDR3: CSVDLTGLVGDTQYF

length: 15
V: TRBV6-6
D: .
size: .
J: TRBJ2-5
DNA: TGTGCCAGCAGTCAAACGGGCGGGGCAGGAGAGACCCAGTACTTC
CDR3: CASSQTGGAGETQYF

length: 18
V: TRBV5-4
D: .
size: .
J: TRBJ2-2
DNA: TGTGCCAGCAGCTTGGAGGACGTCGGGGGTTCGAACACCGGGGAGCTGTTTTTT
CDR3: CASSLEDVGGSNTGELFF

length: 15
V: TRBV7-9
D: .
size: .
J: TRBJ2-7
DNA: TGTGCCAGCAGCCAGGGCCCCGGCAGGGCCTACGAGCAGTACTTC
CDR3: CASSQGPGRAYEQYF

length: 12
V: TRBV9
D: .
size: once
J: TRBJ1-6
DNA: TGTGCCAGCAGCGTAGCAGAATCACCCCTCCACTTT
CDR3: CASSVAESPLHF

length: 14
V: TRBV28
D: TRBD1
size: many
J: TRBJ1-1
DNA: TGTGCCAGCAGTTTATGGACAGGGGGGACTGAAGCTTTCTTT
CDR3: CASSLWTGGTEAFF

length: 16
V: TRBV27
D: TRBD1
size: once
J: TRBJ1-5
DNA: TGTGCCAGCAGTTTCGGGACAGGGAATAGCAATCAGCCCCAGCATTTT
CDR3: CASSFGTGNSNQPQHF

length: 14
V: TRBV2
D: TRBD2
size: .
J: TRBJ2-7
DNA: TGTGCCAGCAGTGGGCGGGGAGGGTCGTACGAGCAGTACTTC
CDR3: CASSGRGGSYEQYF

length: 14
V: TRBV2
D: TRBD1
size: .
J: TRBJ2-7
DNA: TGTGCCAGGGGGCAAGGACAGGGGTCCTACGAGCAGTACTTC
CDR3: CARGQGQGSYEQYF

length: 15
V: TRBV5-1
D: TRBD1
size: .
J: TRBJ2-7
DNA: TGCGCCAGCAGCTCTACAGGGGCGCCCATCTACGAGCAGTACTTC
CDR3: CASSSTGAPIYEQYF

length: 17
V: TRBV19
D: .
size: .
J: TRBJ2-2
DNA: TGTGCCAGTAGCTGGGGGGGGCCATCCCGGGGCACCGGGGAGCTGTTTTTT
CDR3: CASSWGGPSRGTGELFF

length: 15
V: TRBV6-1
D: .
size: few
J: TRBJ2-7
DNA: TGTGCCAGCAGTGAGGGGACAGCGGGCTCCTACGAGCAGTACTTC
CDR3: CASSEGTAGSYEQYF

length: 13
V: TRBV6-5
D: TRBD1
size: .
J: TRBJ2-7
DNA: TGTGCCAGCAGTCGGACAGGGGAGGGCGAGCAGTACTTC
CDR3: CASSRTGEGEQYF

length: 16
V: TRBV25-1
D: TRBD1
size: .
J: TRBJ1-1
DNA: TGTGCCAGCAGTGTACTTTCCGGGACAGCGAACACTGAAGCTTTCTTT
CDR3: CASSVLSGTANTEAFF

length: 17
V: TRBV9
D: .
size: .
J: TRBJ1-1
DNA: TGTGCCAGCAGCGTAGTTACAGGGACCCTCGGGAACACTGAAGCTTTCTTT
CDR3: CASSVVTGTLGNTEAFF

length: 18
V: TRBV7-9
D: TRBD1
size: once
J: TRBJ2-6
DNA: TGTGCCAGCAGCTTTCCGGGACAGGGCATCTCTGGGGCCAACGTCCTGACTTTC
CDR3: CASSFPGQGISGANVLTF

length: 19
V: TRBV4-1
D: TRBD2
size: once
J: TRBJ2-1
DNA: TGCGCCAGCAGCCAAGAGGTTGGATTAGCGGGCCCCGACCTGAGTGAGCAGTTCTTC
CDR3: CASSQEVGLAGPDLSEQFF

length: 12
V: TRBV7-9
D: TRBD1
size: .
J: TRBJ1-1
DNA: TGTTCCAGCAGCTTAGACAGGGTGCGGGCTTTCTTT
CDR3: CSSSLDRVRAFF

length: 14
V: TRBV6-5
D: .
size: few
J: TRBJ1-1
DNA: TGTGCCAGCAGCTACCAGGGAAGGGCCACTGAAGCTTTCTTT
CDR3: CASSYQGRATEAFF

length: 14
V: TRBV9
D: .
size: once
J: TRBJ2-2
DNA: TGTGCCAGCAGCGTAGGGGGCTGGACCGGGGAGCTGTTTTTT
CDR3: CASSVGGWTGELFF

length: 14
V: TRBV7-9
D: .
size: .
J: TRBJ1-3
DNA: TGTGCCAGTTGTGTGGGGGCGGCGGGAAACACCATATATTTT
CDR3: CASCVGAAGNTIYF

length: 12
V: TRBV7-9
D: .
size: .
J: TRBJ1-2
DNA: TGTTCCAGCAGCACCGCCGGCTATGGCTACACCTTC
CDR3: CSSSTAGYGYTF

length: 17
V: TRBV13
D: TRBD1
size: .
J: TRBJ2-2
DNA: TGTGCCAGCAGCTTAGAGTCAGGGGGCGTTAGCACCGGGGAGCTGTTTTTT
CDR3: CASSLESGGVSTGELFF